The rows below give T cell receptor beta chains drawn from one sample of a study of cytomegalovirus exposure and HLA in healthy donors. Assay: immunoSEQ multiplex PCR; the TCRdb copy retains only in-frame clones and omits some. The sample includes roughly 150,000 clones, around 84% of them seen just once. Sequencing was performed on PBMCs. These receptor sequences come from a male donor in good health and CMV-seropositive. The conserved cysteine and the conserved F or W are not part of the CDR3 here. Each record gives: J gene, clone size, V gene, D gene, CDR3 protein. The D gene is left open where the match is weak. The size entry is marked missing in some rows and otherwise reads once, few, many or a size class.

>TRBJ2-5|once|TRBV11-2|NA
ASKGGGKGNQETRY
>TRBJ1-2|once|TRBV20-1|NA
STDSPGYT
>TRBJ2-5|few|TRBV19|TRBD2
ASSILAGDGQETQY
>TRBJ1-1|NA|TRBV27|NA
ASSPGRGTEAF
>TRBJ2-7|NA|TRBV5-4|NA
ASSVNSYEQY
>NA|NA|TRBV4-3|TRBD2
ASSQDLGLAGGEQY
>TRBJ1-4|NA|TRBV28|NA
ASSLGGANEKLF
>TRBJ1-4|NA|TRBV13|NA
ASSPVDSGEKLF
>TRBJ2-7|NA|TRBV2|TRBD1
ASSGDRVGAEQY
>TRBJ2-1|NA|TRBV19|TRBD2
ASSNPGLAGNEQF
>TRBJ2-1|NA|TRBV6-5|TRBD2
ASSSGLAAYNEQF
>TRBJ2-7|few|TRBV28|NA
ASTSLNPYEQY
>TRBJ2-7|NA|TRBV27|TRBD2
ASSFGGGESYEQY
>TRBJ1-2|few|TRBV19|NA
ASTSIYGYT
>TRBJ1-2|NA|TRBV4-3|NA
ASSPQVETGYGYT
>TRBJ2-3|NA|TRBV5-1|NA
ASSLAVGPTDTQY
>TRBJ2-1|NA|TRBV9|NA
ASSVKGQILNEQF
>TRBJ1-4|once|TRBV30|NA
AWAPWQKSTNEKLF
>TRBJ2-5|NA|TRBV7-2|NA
ASSLPRQGFNTYQETQY
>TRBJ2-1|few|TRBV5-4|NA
ASSSPSDEQF
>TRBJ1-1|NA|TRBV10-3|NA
AIRRREGQAF
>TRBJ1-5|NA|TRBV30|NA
AWSVRGGHRNQPQH
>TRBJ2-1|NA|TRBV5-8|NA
ASSLGGANEQF
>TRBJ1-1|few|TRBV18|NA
ASSPGQKNTEAF
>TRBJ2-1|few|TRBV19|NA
ASKERAGNNEQF
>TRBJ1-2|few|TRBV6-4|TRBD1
ASSAGTGLNYGYT
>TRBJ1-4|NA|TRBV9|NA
ASSVADRVWEKLF
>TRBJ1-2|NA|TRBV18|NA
ASSPLTDSYGYT
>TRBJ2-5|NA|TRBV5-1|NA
ASASTGSLSDSSFRETQY
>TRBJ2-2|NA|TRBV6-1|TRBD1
ASTGTGTGELF
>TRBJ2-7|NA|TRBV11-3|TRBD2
ASSAGTRIGDEQY
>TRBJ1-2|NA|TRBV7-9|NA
ASSPRGGVGLYGYT
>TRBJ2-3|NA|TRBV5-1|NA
ASSSFSTDTQY
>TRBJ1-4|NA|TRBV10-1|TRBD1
ASSPGQGNRDEKLF
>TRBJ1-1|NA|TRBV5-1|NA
ASSLAGVDEITEAF
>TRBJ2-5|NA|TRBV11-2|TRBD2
ASSLDRGLAFQETQY
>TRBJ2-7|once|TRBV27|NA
ASSFSVAYEQY